A single sample is the source of the 18 T cell receptor beta chains below, sequenced in a study of cytomegalovirus exposure and HLA in healthy donors. It was with 60 Vbeta and 13 Jbeta primers that the PCR ran. The repertoire was sequenced with immunoSEQ multiplex PCR; TCRdb's copy has only in-frame clones and lacks some. The data show about 130,000 clones, 80% to 90% seen once. The sample comprised PBMCs. The receptors were sampled from a man between 45 and 60 years old in good health and CMV-seronegative.

The gene calls are TRBV4-2 and TRBJ2-1; 14 positions agree with TRBD2. This CDR3 is built from 17 residues. V trimming: 4 bases; J trimming: 6 bases; junction bases outside the gene matches: 8. Germline V lookup: CDR1 LGHNA, CDR2 YNFKEQ. The CDR3 region has the DNA TGTGCCAGCAGCCTCACCCGACTAGCGGGGGGGCCCAATGAGCAGTTCTTC. Amino acids: CASSLTRLAGGPNEQFF.

A note on this clone: A read error may account for a junction end that differs from germline. The sample carries other DNA sequences with the same CDR3. The rearrangement uses TRBV27 and TRBJ1-6; 8 nucleotides line up with TRBD1. The CDR3 is 15 amino acids. The V gene's germline CDR1 is MNHEY and CDR2 SMNVEV (reference sequence). CDR3 nucleotide sequence: TGTGCCAGCAGTTTCGGGACAGGCATTAATTCCCCCCTCCACTTT. This gives the protein CASSFGTGINSPLHF.

The V call is TRBV5-1, the J call TRBJ1-5; TRBD1 matches 12 bases. V was pared by 4 bases and J by 6 bases, with 5 bases of the junction left unmatched. CDR1 is SGHRS, CDR2 YFSETQ, per germline. The CDR3 covers 15 residues. The CDR3 here is CASSPGQGALQPQHF. The CDR3 coding sequence is TGCGCCAGCAGCCCGGGACAGGGGGCCCTTCAGCCCCAGCATTTT.

The chain links TRBV30 to TRBJ2-5; D ambiguous. The germline V gene encodes CDR1 GTSNPN and CDR2 SVGIG (reference sequence). V gave up 3 bases and J gave up 5 bases, with 13 bases separating them. The CDR3 covers 13 residues. The CDR3 DNA is TGTGCCTGGAGCCACGGTTTCGGGGAGACCCAGTACTTC. Protein product: CAWSHGFGETQYF.

The J gene is TRBJ2-7, the V gene TRBV2; D is unclear. The V gene lost 8 bases and the J gene lost 0 bases, with 17 bases spanning the gap. CDR1 and CDR2 from the germline V gene are SNHLY and FYNNEI. CDR3 length equals 15 residues. CDR3 DNA sequence: TGTGCCAGCCAATACAGACCCCCAAGCTCCTACGAGCAGTACTTC. This gives the protein CASQYRPPSSYEQYF.

This rearrangement joins TRBV4-1 to TRBJ2-5; the D gene is possibly TRBD1 (6 bases). This CDR3 region has 14 residues. V lost 0 bases to trimming and J lost 5 bases, with 10 bases between them. Looked up from germline, CDR1 is MGHRA and CDR2 is YSYEKL. CDR3 in amino acids: CASSQDTRGETQYF. The CDR3 DNA reads TGCGCCAGCAGCCAAGACACCAGGGGCGAGACCCAGTACTTC.

J is TRBJ1-5 and V is TRBV5-1; D remains ambiguous. The germline V gene encodes CDR1 SGHRS and CDR2 YFSETQ. This CDR3 has 15 amino acids. The ends were cut back, 0 bases at V and 3 bases at J, with 10 bases in the middle. Written as DNA, the CDR3 is TGCGCCAGCAGCTTGGACGGAGGGCCCAATCAGCCCCAGCATTTT. Protein sequence: CASSLDGGPNQPQHF.

This chain links TRBV28 with TRBJ2-1; 10 bases align to TRBD2. CDR1 MDHEN and CDR2 SYDVKM come from the germline V gene. The ends lost 6 bases at V and 6 bases at J; junction bases unmatched: 8. The CDR3 runs to 15 residues. CDR3 sequence reads: CASRLSGGAGNEQFF. The CDR3 nucleotides read TGTGCCAGCAGACTCAGCGGGGGGGCCGGCAATGAGCAGTTCTTC.

This chain uses TRBV5-4 with TRBJ1-1; tentatively, D is TRBD1 (6 bases). Trimming took 4 bases from V and 5 from J, leaving 12 bases between them. Germline V gene lookup returns CDR1 SGHNT and CDR2 YYREEE (reference sequence). This CDR3 has 13 amino acids. The CDR3 DNA sequence: TGTGCCAGCAGCGGGGGCCAGGTAACTGAAGCTTTCTTT. Translated: CASSGGQVTEAFF. Looking up the rest from reference TRBV5-4 and TRBJ1-1 gives the full variable domain: ETGVTQSPTHLIKTRGQQVTLRCSSQSGHNTVSWYQQALGQGPQFIFQYYREEENGRGNFPPRFSGLQFPNYSSELNVNALELDDSALYLCASSGGQVTEAFFGQGTRLTVV.

The genes are TRBV5-1 and TRBJ2-5, with 12 bases that match TRBD2. Germline assignment: CDR1 SGHRS and CDR2 YFSETQ. J was trimmed by 4 bases and V by 4 bases; bases with no gene match: 5. The CDR3 extends over 15 amino acids. DNA for the CDR3: TGCGCCAGCAGCACCGGACTAGCGGGGCCAGAGACCCAGTACTTC. This sequence encodes CASSTGLAGPETQYF.

J is TRBJ2-3 and V is TRBV7-8; 8 nucleotides agree with TRBD2. Germline CDR1 is SGHVS and CDR2 is FQNEAQ. The J segment lost 6 bases and the V segment lost 1 base, leaving 9 bases of the junction unmatched. The CDR3 is 16 residues long. CDR3 nucleotides: TGTGCCAGCAGCTTAGGCCCAGCGGGGGTCGGGGATACGCAGTATTTT. Translated, it gives CASSLGPAGVGDTQYF. Variable domain in full (rest from reference TRBV7-8 and TRBJ2-3): GAGVSQSPRYKVAKRGQDVALRCDPISGHVSLFWYQQALGQGPEFLTYFQNEAQLDKSGLPSDRFFAERPEGSVSTLKIQRTQQEDSAVYLCASSLGPAGVGDTQYFGPGTRLTVL.

V gene TRBV9 combines with J gene TRBJ2-7; no definite D call. There are 13 residues in the CDR3. Germline-derived CDR1 and CDR2 are SGDLS and YYNGEE. Trimming removed 0 bases from V and 6 bases from J, with 10 bases in between. The DNA of the CDR3 is TGTGCCAGCAGCGTAGTGTGGCTGGTCGAGCAGTACTTC. It encodes CASSVVWLVEQYF.

This clone appeared a single time. The chain recombines TRBV14 with TRBJ2-6; D remains ambiguous. V was trimmed by 0 bases and J by 1 base, leaving 10 bases between them. In germline, CDR1 is SGHDN, CDR2 FVKESK. The CDR3 has 17 amino acids. The CDR3 loop reads CASSQDPSLSGANVLTF. The CDR3 nucleotides are TGTGCCAGCAGCCAAGATCCTTCACTTTCTGGGGCCAACGTCCTGACTTTC.

This clone has just a few counts. Written as DNA, the CDR3 is TGTGCCAGCAGCCTTACAGGAGCGAACACTGAAGCTTTCTTT. Translated, it gives CASSLTGANTEAFF. This sequence joins TRBV11-2 and TRBJ1-1, with D maybe TRBD1 (5 bases). Germline V CDR1 and CDR2: SGHAT, FQNNGV. Trimming removed 5 bases from V and 1 base from J, with 11 bases in between. The CDR3 runs 14 residues.

The chain joins TRBV10-2 to TRBJ2-7; tentatively, D is TRBD1 (6 bases). The CDR3 is made up of 13 amino acids. Deletions cut 3 bases from V and 3 bases from J, with 9 bases between. Per germline, CDR1 WSHSY and CDR2 SAAADI. The CDR3 nucleotides read TGCGCCAGCAGTGAAGACAGGTTCTACGAGCAGTACTTC. Protein: CASSEDRFYEQYF.

The V call is TRBV2, the J call TRBJ2-7, with D possibly being TRBD2 (5 bases). Trimming took 6 bases from V and 0 from J, leaving 9 bases between them. The CDR3 is 13 residues long. Germline V CDR1 and CDR2: SNHLY, FYNNEI. CDR3 bases: TGTGCCAGCAGGGGCGACTACTCCTACGAGCAGTACTTC. This gives the protein CASRGDYSYEQYF.

The chain links TRBV5-4 to TRBJ1-2, with TRBD1 matching over 9 bases. This CDR3 region has 12 residues. CDR1 is SGHNT, CDR2 YYREEE, per germline (reference sequence). Losses at the gene ends were 4 bases for V and 8 bases for J; bases not matched to a gene: 3. The CDR3 sequence: CASSGTGYGYTF. In nucleotides, the CDR3 is TGTGCCAGCAGCGGGACAGGGTACGGCTACACCTTC.

The chain is built from TRBV30 and TRBJ2-7; D is perhaps TRBD1 (7 bases). The CDR3 contains 12 residues. Germline V gene sequence: CDR1 GTSNPN, CDR2 SVGIG (reference sequence). The V end lost 5 bases, the J end lost 7 bases, and 15 bases lay between the germline ends. The DNA of the CDR3 is TGTGCCTGGGACAGGGCGGCGGGGGAGCAGTACTTC. Protein sequence: CAWDRAAGEQYF.